These 14 T cell receptor beta chains were sequenced from one sample in a study of CD8 T cells in ankylosing spondylitis. Points from the study as a whole: Characteristic of ankylosing spondylitis blood, it appeared, was a TCR beta motif comprising about 8 highly homologous variants.

TCRdb passed the 5' RACE reads through MiXCR, listing each CDR3 protein once. The sample has approximately 540,000 distinct CDR3 sequences; roughly 13% are singletons. Their antigen targets remain unknown. Sequencing input: blood, either unsorted or a sorted T cell fraction (not recorded which). These receptors came from a male donor with ankylosing spondylitis.

This clonotype was counted ten times or more. The chain uses TRBV29-1 and TRBJ2-3, with TRBD1 identical over 10 bases. This CDR3 comprises 15 residues. Germline V lookup: CDR1 SQVTM, CDR2 ANQGSEA. V lost 5 bases and J lost 2; bases outside the gene matches: 7. The CDR3 sequence is CSVRQGADYTDTQYF. In nucleotides, the CDR3 is TGCAGCGTTCGACAGGGGGCGGATTACACAGATACGCAGTATTTT.

This clonotype has at least ten counts. J is TRBJ2-3 and V is TRBV5-1; D may be TRBD2 (6 bases). The CDR3 loop spans 15 amino acids. Germline CDR1 SGHRS, CDR2 YFSETQ. V gave up 2 bases and J gave up 1 base, with 11 bases separating them. CDR3 sequence (DNA): TGCGCCAGCAGCTTCCGGGACTCCCGCACAGATACGCAGTATTTT. Translating it yields CASSFRDSRTDTQYF.

The chain couples TRBV25-1 to TRBJ2-2; 7 bases line up with TRBD1. CDR1 and CDR2 (germline): MGHDK, SYGVNS. V lost 1 base and J lost 4; bases outside the gene matches: 3. This CDR3 contains 15 residues. The CDR3 here is CASSESDRVTGELFF. In DNA form, the CDR3 reads TGTGCCAGCAGTGAATCCGACAGGGTCACCGGGGAGCTGTTTTTT.

This clonotype was seen a few times. This sequence joins TRBV4-1 and TRBJ1-1; D uncertain. The V gene's germline CDR1 is MGHRA and CDR2 YSYEKL. The CDR3 loop spans 14 amino acids. V lost 1 base and J 3 bases, leaving 9 bases between the germline ends. The CDR3 sequence is CASSQGGSYTEAFF. DNA of the CDR3: TGCGCCAGCAGCCAAGGTGGGTCTTACACTGAAGCTTTCTTT.

At least ten counts were recorded for this clonotype. V is TRBV29-1 and J is TRBJ2-7; D is ambiguous. Trimming shortened V by 4 bases and J by 2 bases, and 12 bases separated the two germline ends. CDR3 length: 13 amino acids. Germline CDR1 SQVTM, CDR2 ANQGSEA. The CDR3 region is CSVVPGTTYEQYF. The DNA of the CDR3 is TGCAGCGTTGTTCCGGGCACCACCTACGAGCAGTACTTC.

J is TRBJ1-2 and V is TRBV5-1; TRBD1 might be the D (6 bases). Trimming stripped 4 bases from V and 6 bases from J, with 13 bases between. This CDR3 is 13 amino acids long. The germline V gene encodes CDR1 SGHRS and CDR2 YFSETQ. The CDR3 sequence is CASSTPDRHGYTF. DNA of the CDR3: TGCGCCAGCAGCACACCGGACAGACATGGCTACACCTTC.

The DNA of the CDR3 is TGTGCCAGCACATCATGGGGGGCCAACGTCCTGACTTTC. Amino acids: CASTSWGANVLTF. The chain has TRBV9 and TRBJ2-6; no definite D call. V was shortened by 6 bases and J by 4 bases, with 8 bases between the two germline ends. Germline V gives CDR1 SGDLS, CDR2 YYNGEE. The CDR3 is 13 residues long.

The V gene is TRBV20-1, the J gene TRBJ2-1; 7 nucleotides match TRBD2. The CDR3 contains 14 residues. V shed 7 bases, J shed 9 bases, and the junction held 15 bases outside the gene matches. Per the germline V gene, CDR1 is DFQATT and CDR2 is SNEGSKA (reference sequence). CDR3 nucleotides: TGCAGTGTGCTGAGAGCGGGGCCCGTTAGTGAGCAGTTCTTC. Translation: CSVLRAGPVSEQFF.

The chain employs TRBV5-1 and TRBJ2-1, with D perhaps TRBD1 (6 bases). This CDR3 comprises 18 residues. The V end was cut by 4 bases, the J end by 3 bases, with 23 bases between. Germline V lookup: CDR1 SGHRS, CDR2 YFSETQ. CDR3 sequence (DNA): TGCGCCAGCAGCACACTCCCGGGCCTAGACAGGTTCTACAATGAGCAGTTCTTC. Translating it yields CASSTLPGLDRFYNEQFF.

This sequence joins TRBV7-8 and TRBJ1-2, with D unresolved. The CDR3 sequence is 14 residues long. V was cut by 5 bases and J by 2 bases, with 12 bases left in between. Looked up from germline, CDR1 is SGHVS and CDR2 is FQNEAQ. DNA for the CDR3: TGTGCCAGCAGCATAGGGCAGCAAAACTATGGCTACACCTTC. Encoded protein: CASSIGQQNYGYTF.

The CDR3 here is CAISDGALPNEKLFF. CDR3 DNA sequence: TGTGCCATCAGTGACGGAGCGCTTCCTAATGAAAAACTGTTTTTT. The chain carries TRBV10-3 and TRBJ1-4, with D unresolved. CDR3 length equals 15 residues. Trimming took 3 bases from V and 3 from J, leaving 11 bases between them. Germline CDR1 reads ENHRY; CDR2 reads SYGVKD.

There are a few counts of this clonotype. The chain carries TRBV3-1 and TRBJ1-2; tentatively, D is TRBD1 (5 bases). CDR3 length: 13 amino acids. V was trimmed by 0 bases and J by 8 bases, leaving 10 bases between them. Germline V gene data show CDR1 as LGHDT and CDR2 as YNNKEL (reference sequence). The CDR3 coding sequence is TGTGCCAGCAGCCAAGATTCTGGGGGGGGCTACACCTTC. As protein: CASSQDSGGGYTF.

The table lists this clonotype with a few counts. CDR3 sequence reads: CASSMGRASETQYF. The CDR3 DNA sequence: TGTGCCAGCAGTATGGGGAGGGCCAGTGAGACCCAGTACTTC. The chain employs TRBV6-1 and TRBJ2-5; 7 bases map to TRBD2. The trim removed 5 bases at V and 5 bases at J, leaving 8 bases unmatched. The germline V gene encodes CDR1 MNHNS and CDR2 SASEGT. The CDR3 is made up of 14 amino acids.

This clonotype was observed a handful of times. The chain has TRBV4-2 and TRBJ2-1, with unresolved D. Germline V CDR1 and CDR2: LGHNA, YNFKEQ. This CDR3 spans 16 amino acids. Trimming shortened V by 0 bases and J by 0 bases, and 9 bases separated the two germline ends. DNA of the CDR3: TGTGCCAGCAGCCAAGAACCGGAGAGCTCCTACAATGAGCAGTTCTTC. Translated: CASSQEPESSYNEQFF.